These T cell receptor beta chains were read from a single sample in a study of breast tumors, draining lymph nodes, adjacent tissues. From the multiplex PCR reads, TCRdb called clonotypes with MiXCR, one entry per CDR3 protein. This table holds around 140,000 distinct CDR3 sequences, approximately 20% found once. Sequenced material: axillary lymph node tissue. The source of these receptors is a female donor with breast cancer. Some clones in this sample may be carry-over from other donors' samples. Both conserved end residues are part of each CDR3. A D gene is named only where the DNA matches it firmly. Rows may omit the clone size; those that give it use once, few, many or a size class.

CDR3 DNA | CDR3 protein | V gene | clone size | D gene | J gene
TGTGCCAGTGGGTTGACCTCTGGGGCCAACGTCCTGACTTTC | CASGLTSGANVLTF | TRBV19 | NA | NA | TRBJ2-6
TGTGCCAGCTCATCGGTCCAGGATGAGCAGTTCTTC | CASSSVQDEQFF | TRBV18 | many | NA | TRBJ2-1
TGTGCCAGCAGACCCTCAGGGGGAGGGGAGCTGTTTTTT | CASRPSGGGELFF | TRBV6-2/TRBV6-3 | many | TRBD1 | TRBJ2-2
TGTGCCAGCAGTGGGACAGGGGCCCAAGAGACCCAGTACTTC | CASSGTGAQETQYF | TRBV2 | many | TRBD1 | TRBJ2-5
TGTGCCAGCAGCCGGGACAGGGGTCAGCCCCAGCATTTT | CASSRDRGQPQHF | TRBV7-2 | NA | TRBD1 | TRBJ1-5
TGTGCCACCAGTGGACTAGCGGGGTCCTACAATGAGCAGTTCTTC | CATSGLAGSYNEQFF | TRBV24-1 | many | TRBD2 | TRBJ2-1
TGTGCCAGCAGTTTTTACCAAAGCTCCTACGAGCAGTACTTC | CASSFYQSSYEQYF | TRBV27 | few | NA | TRBJ2-7
TGCAGTGCCCTAAGGCAAGAGACCCAGTACTTC | CSALRQETQYF | TRBV20-1 | many | NA | TRBJ2-5
TGCAGCGTTGAAGTTCGTCGAGATACGCAGTATTTT | CSVEVRRDTQYF | TRBV29-1 | many | NA | TRBJ2-3
TGCAGTGCCACGGGCTACAGAACCTCCTACGAGCAGTACTTC | CSATGYRTSYEQYF | TRBV20-1 | many | NA | TRBJ2-7
TGTGCCAGCAGCCAAGGACTAGCTGTAGAGACCCAGTACTTC | CASSQGLAVETQYF | TRBV7-2 | many | TRBD2 | TRBJ2-5
TGTGCCAGCAGCCCCCAGGGCGCAGATACGCAGTATTTT | CASSPQGADTQYF | TRBV7-2 | many | NA | TRBJ2-3
TGTGCCAGCAGCGTAGAGGACAGGGGAGAGACCCAGTACTTC | CASSVEDRGETQYF | TRBV9 | many | TRBD1 | TRBJ2-5
TGTGCCAGCAGCTTATGGGCAGGGGAGCTAGAGACCCAGTACTTC | CASSLWAGELETQYF | TRBV11-3 | many | NA | TRBJ2-5
TGTGCCAGCTGCGCTCTTCCCAAGACTAGCGGGAGGGTATATGAGCAGTTCTTC | CASCALPKTSGRVYEQFF | TRBV13 | many | TRBD2 | TRBJ2-1
TGTGCCAGCAGCTGGGACCATAGCACAGATACGCAGTATTTT | CASSWDHSTDTQYF | TRBV5-8 | many | NA | TRBJ2-3
TGTGCCAGCAGCTTGATGGGGTCTAACACCGGGGAGCTGTTTTTT | CASSLMGSNTGELFF | TRBV5-4 | many | NA | TRBJ2-2
TGTGCCAGCAGCGTAGGGGTAGCGGGAGTCCACGAGCAGTACTTC | CASSVGVAGVHEQYF | TRBV9 | many | TRBD2 | TRBJ2-7
TGTGCCAGCAGTAGACAGGGGGCGGTAGGAGAGACCCAGTACTTC | CASSRQGAVGETQYF | TRBV2 | many | TRBD1 | TRBJ2-5
TGTGCCAGCAGTTTAATGAGGGCCAAAAACATTCAGTACTTC | CASSLMRAKNIQYF | TRBV28 | NA | NA | TRBJ2-4
TGTGCCAGCAGCCCTAGCGGGACACTCCCGATTTACGAGCAGTACTTC | CASSPSGTLPIYEQYF | TRBV27 | many | TRBD2 | TRBJ2-7
TGTGCCAGCAGTTACTCACGGGGGCGAACAGAAGAGACCCAGTACTTC | CASSYSRGRTEETQYF | TRBV6-2/TRBV6-3 | many | NA | TRBJ2-5
TGTGCCAGCAGCCAAGAAGTGGCACAATTCTCTGGAAACACCATATATTTT | CASSQEVAQFSGNTIYF | TRBV4-2 | many | NA | TRBJ1-3
TGTGCCAGCAGTCCCGGACAGGATCTTTACAATGAGCAGTTCTTC | CASSPGQDLYNEQFF | TRBV12-3/TRBV12-4 | many | TRBD1 | TRBJ2-1
TGTGCCAGCAGGGACTCAAAAGGGACCCAGTACTTC | CASRDSKGTQYF | TRBV12-3/TRBV12-4 | many | NA | TRBJ2-5
TGTGCCAGCAGTAAGGGGGCGTACGAGCAGTACTTC | CASSKGAYEQYF | TRBV28 | many | TRBD1 | TRBJ2-7
TGTGCCAGCAGTTTATATCCGACAGGGGCCAACCTCTACGAGCAGTACTTC | CASSLYPTGANLYEQYF | TRBV28 | few | TRBD1 | TRBJ2-7
TGTGCCAGCAGCTTAAGACGGCCAGGGGGAAGCACAGATACGCAGTATTTT | CASSLRRPGGSTDTQYF | TRBV13 | many | TRBD1 | TRBJ2-3
TGCGCCAGCAGCTTATGGGGATTAGGCTCTAATGAAAAACTGTTTTTT | CASSLWGLGSNEKLFF | TRBV5-1 | many | NA | TRBJ1-4
TGTGCCAGCAGCTTAAGAATTGCGGGAGGTGATGGGGATTCCTACGAGCAGTACTTC | CASSLRIAGGDGDSYEQYF | TRBV7-2 | many | TRBD2 | TRBJ2-7
TGTGCCAGCTCACCCACAGGACCCGGGGAGCTGTTTTTT | CASSPTGPGELFF | TRBV18 | many | NA | TRBJ2-2
TGTGCCAGCAGTGAATATTTAGCCCAGGGGAGAGAGACCCAGTACTTC | CASSEYLAQGRETQYF | TRBV25-1 | few | NA | TRBJ2-5
TGTGCCAGCAGTACGACTAGCGGGAGGGGTACAGATACGCAGTATTTT | CASSTTSGRGTDTQYF | TRBV7-9 | many | TRBD2 | TRBJ2-3
TGTGCCAGCAGTGGGGCAGACCCTGGAAACACCATATATTTT | CASSGADPGNTIYF | TRBV7-6 | many | NA | TRBJ1-3
TGTGCCAGTAATCCCAGGGGCTCCGGGGCCAACGTCCTGACTTTC | CASNPRGSGANVLTF | TRBV19 | NA | NA | TRBJ2-6
TGTGCCAGTGCCCAATTTAGCAATCAGCCCCAGCATTTT | CASAQFSNQPQHF | TRBV19 | NA | NA | TRBJ1-5
TGCGCCAGCAGCTTGAACAGCCAAGAGACCCAGTACTTC | CASSLNSQETQYF | TRBV5-1 | many | NA | TRBJ2-5
TGTGCCAGCAGCCAAGAGACAGGGAAAGCAGATACGCAGTATTTT | CASSQETGKADTQYF | TRBV14 | many | TRBD1 | TRBJ2-3
TGTGCCAGCACCGGTGGACAGGGAGGGGCCAACGTCCTGACTTTC | CASTGGQGGANVLTF | TRBV28 | few | TRBD1 | TRBJ2-6
TGCAGCGTTGAGCCATCAGGGTCCACTGAAGCTTTCTTT | CSVEPSGSTEAFF | TRBV29-1 | NA | NA | TRBJ1-1
TGTGCCAGTAGTATAGTCTGGTCAACAGATACGCAGTATTTT | CASSIVWSTDTQYF | TRBV19 | NA | NA | TRBJ2-3
TGCGCCAGCAGCCAAGGGCTAAATACGAACACCGGGGAGCTGTTTTTT | CASSQGLNTNTGELFF | TRBV4-3 | many | NA | TRBJ2-2
TGTGCCACCAGTGATCGTAGCGGGAGAAGCACAGATACGCAGTATTTT | CATSDRSGRSTDTQYF | TRBV24-1 | many | TRBD2 | TRBJ2-3
TGTGCCAGCAGGGACAGAGATCAGCCCCAGCATTTT | CASRDRDQPQHF | TRBV2 | many | NA | TRBJ1-5
TGTGCCATCAGGGATGGGACTAGCGGGAGAGAAAATGAGCAGTTCTTC | CAIRDGTSGRENEQFF | TRBV10-3 | many | TRBD2 | TRBJ2-1
TGCAGTGCTAGAGTTCAGGGGGCTGCAGATACGCAGTATTTT | CSARVQGAADTQYF | TRBV20-1 | many | TRBD1 | TRBJ2-3
TGTGCCAGCAGCCCCCGTCTCGGGATGGGAGATTCACCCCTCCACTTT | CASSPRLGMGDSPLHF | TRBV7-8 | many | NA | TRBJ1-6
TGTGCCAGCAGCTTAGGACTAGCGGGAGGGAGCACAGATACGCAGTATTTT | CASSLGLAGGSTDTQYF | TRBV7-9 | many | TRBD2 | TRBJ2-3
TGTGCCAGCAGGGGGTTTAATGCTAATGAAAAACTGTTTTTT | CASRGFNANEKLFF | TRBV28 | few | NA | TRBJ1-4
TGTGCCAGCAGTTACTCCCCGGCAAGTATGGGTCAGCCCCAGCATTTT | CASSYSPASMGQPQHF | TRBV6-2/TRBV6-3 | NA | NA | TRBJ1-5
TGCAGCGCTAGAGGGCCGGGACAGGAATCCTACGGGCAGTACTTC | CSARGPGQESYGQYF | TRBV20-1 | NA | TRBD1 | TRBJ2-7
TGCAGTGTCGAGAACCCTTCCGGGACTAGCAAGAGCTCCTACAATGAGCAGTTCTTC | CSVENPSGTSKSSYNEQFF | TRBV20-1 | many | TRBD2 | TRBJ2-1
TGTGCCAGCAGCGGAGGGACTAGCGGGAGCAATGAGCAGTTCTTC | CASSGGTSGSNEQFF | TRBV9 | many | TRBD2 | TRBJ2-1
TGTGCCAGCAGCGCCTCCTTGGGACTAGCGGGCATCACAGATACGCAGTATTTT | CASSASLGLAGITDTQYF | TRBV7-9 | many | TRBD2 | TRBJ2-3
TGCGCCAGCAGCCGGACAGGGGACAACTATGGCTACACCTTC | CASSRTGDNYGYTF | TRBV10-1 | many | TRBD1 | TRBJ1-2